What follows is one TCR beta chain and its context. The data were obtained in a study of technical replicates of blood from several donors. The CDR3 consists of 15 residues. Per the germline V gene, CDR1 is SGHTA and CDR2 is FQGNSA. The V segment lost 1 base and the J segment 10 bases; nucleotides outside the gene matches: 9. Using immunoSEQ multiplex PCR, the repertoire was profiled, and TCRdb retains in-frame clones only, with some absent. The sample shows tens of thousands of clones, roughly 90% of them seen only once. The receptor was derived from a human donor in good health. Some clones in this sample may be carry-over from other donors' samples. V is TRBV7-2 and J is TRBJ2-1, with 8 positions matching TRBD2. The sample taken for sequencing was PBMCs. CDR3 amino acids: CASSLGGRGAREQFF. DNA for the CDR3: TGTGCCAGCAGCTTAGGTGGGCGGGGGGCCAGGGAGCAGTTCTTC.